Below are 24 T cell receptor beta chains sequenced from a single sample in a study of metastatic and nonmetastatic thyroid tumors. TCRdb ran MiXCR on the PCR reads. The data hold 20,000 or so clones, with approximately 22% observed a single time. No treatment of any kind had been given to any patient before thyroid surgery. The specimen was tumor tissue. The source of these receptors is a male donor with papillary thyroid cancer or a benign thyroid nodule (not recorded which). Some clones in this sample may be carry-over from other donors' samples.

In this sample, this clone turned up many times. Distinct nucleotide sequences in the sample also encode this CDR3. The V gene is TRBV19, the J gene TRBJ1-4; 7 positions match TRBD1. J gave up 0 bases and V 4 bases, and 2 bases lay outside the gene matches. Germline values: CDR1 LNHDA, CDR2 SQIVND (reference sequence). The CDR3 consists of 15 residues. CDR3 in DNA: TGTGCCAGTAGTACTGGGACAGCAACTAATGAAAAACTGTTTTTT. Its translation is CASSTGTATNEKLFF.

This clone was picked up many times. The rearrangement joins TRBV19 to TRBJ1-5, with TRBD1 matching over 9 bases. The CDR3 totals 12 residues. Per the germline V gene, CDR1 is LNHDA and CDR2 is SQIVND (reference sequence). Trimming cost V 11 bases and J 4 bases; bases outside gene matches: 3. This chain's CDR3 is CAGGQGNQPQHF. The CDR3 DNA reads TGTGCCGGCGGACAGGGGAATCAGCCCCAGCATTTT.

Many counts were recorded for this clone. V is TRBV10-3 and J is TRBJ2-3, with a possible D match to TRBD2 (6 bases). This CDR3 has 11 amino acids. The V gene lost 9 bases and the J gene lost 4 bases, with 8 bases spanning the gap. CDR1 ENHRY and CDR2 SYGVKD come from the germline V gene. Here the CDR3 reads CAILASDTQYF. DNA for the CDR3: TGTGCCATACTAGCCTCAGATACGCAGTATTTT.

The table lists this clone with many counts. V and J are TRBV12-3 or TRBV12-4 and TRBJ2-3; perhaps TRBD2 as D (6 bases). V dropped 5 bases and J dropped 0 bases, with 15 bases sitting between them. The CDR3 spans 16 residues. The CDR3 reads CASSPLGSGSTDTQYF. The CDR3, as DNA: TGTGCCAGCAGTCCCCTTGGTAGCGGAAGCACAGATACGCAGTATTTT.

A remark on this clone: This may be a read error, as it is one base from a much larger clone. Additional DNA sequences in this sample encode the identical CDR3. This chain connects TRBV28 to TRBJ1-2, with D possibly matching TRBD1 (5 bases). This CDR3 has 16 amino acids. CDR1 MDHEN and CDR2 SYDVKM come from the germline V gene. The CDR3 region is CASSTPGTVANYGYTF. DNA for the CDR3: TGTGCAAGCAGTACCCCCGGGACGGTAGCTAACTATGGCTACACCTTC.

In its sample, this clone is medium-sized. The CDR3 is CASSSLGQGPYEQYF. Written as DNA, the CDR3 is TGTGCCAGCAGTTCCCTTGGACAGGGACCATACGAGCAGTACTTC. V gene TRBV28 combines with J gene TRBJ2-7, with 8 positions matching TRBD1. Germline loops: CDR1 MDHEN, CDR2 SYDVKM. V shed 4 bases and J 4 bases; nucleotides not matched to a gene: 9. The CDR3 totals 15 residues.

This clone was observed at least ten times. The same CDR3 is also encoded by other DNA sequences in this sample. The chain recombines TRBV27 with TRBJ2-2; D not resolved. V shed 6 bases and J shed 2 bases, with 7 bases lying between them. Germline loops: CDR1 MNHEY, CDR2 SMNVEV (reference sequence). The CDR3 loop spans 13 amino acids. The CDR3 reads CASSFPNTGELFF. DNA for the CDR3: TGTGCCAGCAGCTTTCCAAACACCGGGGAGCTGTTTTTT.

This clone was found many times. The rearrangement links TRBV19 to TRBJ2-7, with a possible D match to TRBD1 (5 bases). The CDR3 sequence is 14 residues long. Germline CDR1 and CDR2: LNHDA and SQIVND (reference sequence). Trimming shortened V by 4 bases and J by 1 base, and 11 bases separated the two germline ends. For the CDR3, the DNA is TGTGCCAGTAGTACCATGTCAGGGTCCTACGAGCAGTACTTC. Translation gives CASSTMSGSYEQYF.

J is TRBJ2-4 and V is TRBV4-3; D possibly corresponds to TRBD2 (5 bases). The germline CDR1 and CDR2 sequences are LGHNA and YSLEER. V shed 4 bases and J shed 8 bases, with 18 bases lying between them. There are 15 residues in the CDR3. For the CDR3, the DNA is TGCGCCAGCAGCCCCTCCGGACTTGGCGGACACATTCAGTACTTC. This codes for CASSPSGLGGHIQYF.

This clone appeared many times. The genes are TRBV27 and TRBJ1-1, with 9 bases lining up with TRBD1. The CDR3 totals 17 residues. The V and J ends lost 5 bases and 5 bases, in that order; junction bases with no gene match: 15. Germline-derived CDR1 and CDR2 are MNHEY and SMNVEV (reference sequence). CDR3 sequence (DNA): TGTGCCAGCAGTCCACATCCCCGGGACAGGGTACGGACTGAAGCTTTCTTT. Its protein is CASSPHPRDRVRTEAFF.

This clone has at least ten counts. This sequence joins TRBV7-2 and TRBJ2-3, with 9 bases fitting TRBD2. Trimming at V came to 5 bases and at J to 1 base, leaving 7 bases not matched to a gene. The CDR3 has 16 residues. The germline V gene has CDR1 SGHTA and CDR2 FQGNSA. The CDR3 DNA reads TGTGCCAGCAGCCTCCTAGCGGGACTTGGCACAGATACGCAGTATTTT. It yields the protein CASSLLAGLGTDTQYF.

There are many counts of this clone. The V and J genes are TRBV7-3 and TRBJ2-3, with TRBD2 identical over 10 bases. J gave up 5 bases and V 4 bases, and 9 bases lay outside the gene matches. Germline assignment: CDR1 SGHTA and CDR2 FQGTGA. This CDR3 contains 16 residues. For the CDR3, the DNA is TGTGCCAGCAGCTATATAGCGGGAGGCCCCCTAGATACGCAGTATTTT. Residues: CASSYIAGGPLDTQYF.

This clone is judged medium-sized. The V gene is TRBV5-1, the J gene TRBJ2-3; 12 bases are shared with TRBD2. The CDR3 length is 16 residues. The ends lost 4 bases at V and 3 bases at J; junction bases unmatched: 6. The germline gives CDR1 SGHRS, CDR2 YFSETQ. The CDR3 region has the DNA TGCGCCAGCAGCGGGGGGACTAGCGGGCCAACAGATACGCAGTATTTT. It codes for CASSGGTSGPTDTQYF.

This clone was recorded many times. The chain is built from TRBV6-2 or TRBV6-3 and TRBJ1-5; D unclear. Germline V gene lookup returns CDR1 MNHEY and CDR2 SVGEGT. This CDR3 comprises 16 residues. Trimming removed 4 bases from V and 3 bases from J, with 16 bases in between. CDR3 sequence reads: CASSSRRHNVNQPQHF. DNA of the CDR3: TGTGCCAGCAGTTCCAGGAGGCACAATGTCAATCAGCCCCAGCATTTT.

This clone showed up many times. A clone one base away is much larger, so this may be a read error. V is TRBV3-1 and J is TRBJ1-5, with D uncertain. This CDR3 has 13 residues. Looked up from germline, CDR1 is LGHDT and CDR2 is YNNKEL (reference sequence). The V end lost 3 bases, the J end lost 7 bases, and 10 bases lay between the germline ends. CDR3 coding DNA: TGTGCCAGCAGCCATCCCGGGAACCAGCCCCAGCATTTT. Protein: CASSHPGNQPQHF.

A remark on this clone: The junction differs from germline at one of its ends, possibly a read error. The J gene is TRBJ2-1, the V gene TRBV10-3; 10 nucleotides match TRBD1. Germline V gene data show CDR1 as ENHRY and CDR2 as SYGVKD. This CDR3 comprises 15 residues. The CDR3 DNA follows: TGTGACATCAGTCTGGGACAGGGGTACGGCAATGAGGAGTTCTTC. Amino acids: CDISLGQGYGNEEFF.

The rearrangement joins TRBV30 to TRBJ1-1, with 7 nucleotides matching TRBD1. This CDR3 contains 11 residues. The ends lost 4 bases at V and 7 bases at J; junction bases unmatched: 3. CDR1 and CDR2 (germline): GTSNPN, SVGIG (reference sequence). Here the CDR3 DNA reads TGTGCCTGGACACAGGGGAATGAAGCTTTCTTT. Its protein product is CAWTQGNEAFF.

The chain is built from TRBV6-1 and TRBJ1-5; unclear D gene. The CDR3 runs 15 residues. CDR1 and CDR2 (germline): MNHNS, SASEGT. Trimming took off 7 bases at V and 4 bases at J, with 17 bases between the two ends. The CDR3 loop reads CASTPLWGGNQPQHF. The CDR3 coding sequence is TGTGCCAGCACCCCTCTTTGGGGTGGGAATCAGCCCCAGCATTTT.

On this clone: Given the absence of the conserved phenylalanine or tryptophan at the CDR3 end, a read error is likely. The CDR3 is CGSSLSLAIMGSPLHS. The CDR3 DNA reads TGTGGCAGCAGTTTATCCCTCGCGATTATGGGGTCACCCCTCCACTCT. V usage is TRBV28 and J usage is TRBJ1-6; no reliable D call. The germline V gene has CDR1 MDHEN and CDR2 SYDVKM. The CDR3 has 16 residues.

Of note for this clone: Possible read error: a much larger clone is one base away. This rearrangement joins TRBV3-1 to TRBJ2-7, with TRBD2 matching over 7 bases. This CDR3 spans 15 amino acids. Germline CDR1 reads LGHDT; CDR2 reads YNNKEL (reference sequence). After removal of 4 bases from V and 2 bases from J, the junction contained 8 bases not matched to a gene. CDR3 coding DNA: TGTGCCAGCAGCCTGGATGGACTAGAGGCCTACGAGCAGTACTTC. Translating gives CASSLDGLEAYEQYF.

In its sample, this clone was seen a few times. As the CDR3 is not closed by the conserved phenylalanine or tryptophan, this likely results from a read error. V is TRBV6-1 and J is TRBJ2-7, with 7 nucleotides matching TRBD2. CDR3 length: 16 amino acids. The germline gives CDR1 MNHNS, CDR2 SASEGT. As DNA, the CDR3 is TGTGCCAGCAGAGGCAGCGAAGCGGGATTCTCCTACGGGCAGTACTCC. Its translation: CASRGSEAGFSYGQYS.

This clone was seen only a few times. The chain is built from TRBV6-1 and TRBJ2-1; 9 bases line up with TRBD1. Losses at the gene ends were 2 bases for V and 5 bases for J; bases not matched to a gene: 7. Germline-derived CDR1 and CDR2 are MNHNS and SASEGT. The CDR3 is 16 amino acids. CDR3 in amino acids: CASSEILGTGNNEQFF. CDR3 coding DNA: TGTGCCAGCAGTGAAATTCTCGGGACAGGGAACAATGAGCAGTTCTTC.

Concerning this clone: The junction and the germline gene differ at one end; a read error may be behind it. The CDR3 bases are TGCGCCAGCAGCTTGGAACAGCTCGCTCGCACAGATACGCATTATTTT. This translates into CASSLEQLARTDTHYF. The chain recombines TRBV5-1 with TRBJ2-3; no reliable D call. Germline V CDR1 and CDR2: SGHRS, YFSETQ. This CDR3 comprises 16 residues. The full variable domain, rest sourced from reference TRBV5-1 and TRBJ2-3, is KAGVTQTPRYLIKTRGQQVTLSCSPISGHRSVSWYQQTPGQGLQFLFEYFSETQRNKGNFPGRFSGRQFSNSRSEMNVSTLELGDSALYLCASSLEQLARTDTHYFGPGTRLTVL.

The chain links TRBV4-1 to TRBJ1-2, with TRBD1 matching over 7 bases. V trimming: 5 bases; J trimming: 8 bases; junction bases outside the gene matches: 8. Germline V gives CDR1 MGHRA, CDR2 YSYEKL. The CDR3 spans 13 residues. The DNA for the CDR3 is TGCGCCAGCAGCTCCCCAGGGGGTAGAGGCTACACCTTC. It codes for CASSSPGGRGYTF.